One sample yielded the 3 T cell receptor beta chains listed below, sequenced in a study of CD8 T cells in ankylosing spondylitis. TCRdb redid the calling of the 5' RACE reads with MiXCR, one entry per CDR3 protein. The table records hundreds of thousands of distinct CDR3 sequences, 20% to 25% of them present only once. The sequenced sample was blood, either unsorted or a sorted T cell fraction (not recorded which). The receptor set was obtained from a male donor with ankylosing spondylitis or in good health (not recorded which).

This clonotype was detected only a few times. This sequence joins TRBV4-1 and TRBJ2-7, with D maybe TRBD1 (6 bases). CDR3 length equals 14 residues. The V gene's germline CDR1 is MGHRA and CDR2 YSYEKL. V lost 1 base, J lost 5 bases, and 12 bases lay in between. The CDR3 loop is CASSQAGQGNEQYF. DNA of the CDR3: TGCGCCAGCAGCCAAGCGGGGCAGGGGAACGAGCAGTACTTC.

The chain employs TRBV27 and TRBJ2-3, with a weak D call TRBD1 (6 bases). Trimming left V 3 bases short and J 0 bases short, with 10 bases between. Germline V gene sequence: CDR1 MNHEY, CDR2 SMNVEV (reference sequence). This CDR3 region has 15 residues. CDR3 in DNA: TGTGCCAGCAGTTTCGTACAGGGTAGCACAGATACGCAGTATTTT. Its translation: CASSFVQGSTDTQYF.

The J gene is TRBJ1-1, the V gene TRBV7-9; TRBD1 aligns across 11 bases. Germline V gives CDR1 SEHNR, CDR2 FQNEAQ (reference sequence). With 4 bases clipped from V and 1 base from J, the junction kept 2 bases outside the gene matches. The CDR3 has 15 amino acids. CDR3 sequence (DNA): TGTGCCAGCAGCTCAGGACAGGGGGCGAACACTGAAGCTTTCTTT. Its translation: CASSSGQGANTEAFF.